These T cell receptor beta chains were read from a single sample in a study of blood T cells in healthy people across ages. TCRdb re-derived calls from the 5' RACE reads in MiXCR, one entry per CDR3 protein. The repertoire holds around 800,000 distinct CDR3 sequences, with about 48% as singletons. Material: blood. The source of these receptors is an elderly man in good health. CDR3s include the opening cysteine and the closing phenylalanine or tryptophan. A D gene is named only where the DNA matches it firmly. Expanded clones get a size class; other rows say once, few or many, or leave the size out.

>-|TRBV20-1|TRBJ2-1|TRBD1
TGCAGTGCTGCAGGGGGTTCGATAAATGAGCAGTTCTTC
CSAAGGSINEQFF
>-|TRBV7-2|TRBJ1-2|TRBD1
TGTGCCAGCAGCTTAAGGGGGACAGGGGTTGCGGCTAACTATGGCTACACCTTC
CASSLRGTGVAANYGYTF
>-|TRBV20-1|TRBJ2-7|TRBD2
TGCAGTGCGTATATCGGACTAGCGGGAGGGGGGTCCTACGAGCAGTACTTC
CSAYIGLAGGGSYEQYF
>-|TRBV20-1|TRBJ2-1|-
TGCAGTGCCTCCCCCTTGGACACGTACAATGAGCAGTTCTTC
CSASPLDTYNEQFF
>-|TRBV6-5|TRBJ2-1|TRBD1
TGTGCCAGCAGCCGGGGACAGGGGGCCTACAATGAGCAGTTCTTC
CASSRGQGAYNEQFF
>-|TRBV20-1|TRBJ1-5|-
TGCAGTGCTAGAGATAAAGTCCAGCATTTT
CSARDKVQHF
>-|TRBV10-1|TRBJ2-7|-
TGCGCCAGCAGTGAGTCCGGGCCCCGGGGCGAGCAGTACTTC
CASSESGPRGEQYF
>-|TRBV30|TRBJ2-7|TRBD1
TGTGCCTGGACAAGACAGGGCCCCTACGAGCAGTACTTC
CAWTRQGPYEQYF
>-|TRBV20-1|TRBJ2-1|-
TGCAGTGCTAGGGCCGTTACTAGCAGACATTACAATGAGCAGTTCTTC
CSARAVTSRHYNEQFF
>-|TRBV7-2|TRBJ2-5|-
TGTGCCAGCAGCTACATGGGAGAGACCCAGTACTTC
CASSYMGETQYF
>once|TRBV24-1|TRBJ2-6|-
TGTGCCACCAGTTCGCCATACTCTGGGGCCAACGTCCTGACTTTC
CATSSPYSGANVLTF
>-|TRBV12-3/TRBV12-4|TRBJ2-1|TRBD1
TGTGCCAGCAGTAGTTTGCGACAGGGGGCGAAGTTCTTC
CASSSLRQGAKFF
>-|TRBV20-1|TRBJ1-1|-
TGCAGTGCTAGCCCAACTGGAGGACGGACTGAAGCTTTCTTT
CSASPTGGRTEAFF
>-|TRBV5-1|TRBJ1-2|-
TGCGCCAGCAGCTGGGTATCACGCAGTGGCTACACCTTC
CASSWVSRSGYTF
>-|TRBV24-1|TRBJ2-1|TRBD1
TGTGCCACCAGTGATTCGACTACAGGGGGCTCCTACAATGAGCAGTTCTTC
CATSDSTTGGSYNEQFF
>-|TRBV10-3|TRBJ2-2|-
TGTGCCATCAGTGAGTCAGGTCCAGTTTCCACCGGGGAGCTGTTTTTT
CAISESGPVSTGELFF
>-|TRBV7-2|TRBJ2-5|TRBD2
TGTGCCAGCAGCTTTCGGACTAGCGGGGAGGGCGATGAGCAGTACTTC
CASSFRTSGEGDEQYF
>-|TRBV9|TRBJ2-3|TRBD2
TGTGCCAGCAGCGATTCTAGCGGGAGTCGAACAGATACGCAGTATTTT
CASSDSSGSRTDTQYF
>-|TRBV10-3|TRBJ2-6|-
TGTGCCATCAGCGGGTCCGCCCTCGGCTCTGGGGCCAACGTCCTGACTTTC
CAISGSALGSGANVLTF
>-|TRBV6-6|TRBJ2-7|TRBD1
TGTGCCAGCAGCCCAAGCAGGACAGGGGGCCCTTACGAGCAGTACTTC
CASSPSRTGGPYEQYF
>-|TRBV7-7|TRBJ2-1|TRBD2
TGTGCCAGCAGCTTAGTGGGCCCCGGGACTAGCGGGAGGAATGAGCAGTTCTTC
CASSLVGPGTSGRNEQFF
>once|TRBV12-3/TRBV12-4|TRBJ2-7|-
TGTGCCAGCAGTTCCCCGCTAGTGGCCTACGAGCAGTACTTC
CASSSPLVAYEQYF
>-|TRBV21-1|TRBJ1-5|-
TGTGCCAGCAGCAAAGAGCAGACTTATAGCAATCAGCCCCAGCATTTT
CASSKEQTYSNQPQHF
>-|TRBV20-1|TRBJ2-1|TRBD1
TGCAGTGCTAGTGACAGGGGCCGGAATGAGCAGTTCTTC
CSASDRGRNEQFF
>-|TRBV7-2|TRBJ2-3|-
TGTGCCAGCAGCTCCTCGGCGCGGAGGGCTGCCGGGAGATACGCGTATTTT
CASSSSARRAAGRYAYF
>few|TRBV11-2|TRBJ1-2|-
TGTGCCAGCAGCTTAGCAGGGACCTATGGCTACACCTTC
CASSLAGTYGYTF
>-|TRBV27|TRBJ2-7|-
TGTGCCAGCAAAGGCGCGGTCTCCTACGAGCAGTACTTC
CASKGAVSYEQYF
>-|TRBV10-3|TRBJ1-2|TRBD1
TGTGCCATCAGTGATTCGGCTCCCGGACAGGGGTACTATGGCTACACCTTC
CAISDSAPGQGYYGYTF
>-|TRBV6-1|TRBJ2-6|TRBD1
TGTGCCAGCAGTCGGGGACAGGGCGTCTCTGGGGCCAACGTCCTGACTTTC
CASSRGQGVSGANVLTF
>once|TRBV30|TRBJ2-1|-
TGTGCCTGGAGTGGAGACAGGACCTACAATGAGCAGTTCTTC
CAWSGDRTYNEQFF
>few|TRBV15|TRBJ2-7|TRBD1
TGTGCCACCAGCACCTTTCGACAGGGGTTTTCCGAGCAGTACTTC
CATSTFRQGFSEQYF
>-|TRBV10-3|TRBJ1-1|TRBD1
TGTGCCATCAGTGGACTCAGGACAGGGGGCTTGACTGAAGCTTTCTTT
CAISGLRTGGLTEAFF
>-|TRBV5-1|TRBJ2-5|TRBD1
TGCGCCAGCAGCTTGGCTGGGACAGGGGTTCAAGAGACCCAGTACTTC
CASSLAGTGVQETQYF
>-|TRBV7-8|TRBJ1-4|-
TGTGCCAGCAGCTTACGCCAAATTGGGGCAGAAAAACTGTTTTTT
CASSLRQIGAEKLFF
>few|TRBV7-3|TRBJ1-2|-
TGTGCCAGCAGCTTAATAGCAGGACCGCCGAACTATGGCTACACCTTC
CASSLIAGPPNYGYTF
>-|TRBV20-1|TRBJ2-5|-
TGCAGTGTCATAAGTCGAGCGGAAGAGACCCAGTACTTC
CSVISRAEETQYF